What follows describes a single T cell receptor beta chain. Sequencing used immunoSEQ multiplex PCR; TCRdb keeps in-frame clones, though not all of them. The sample carries about 60,000 clones, about 90% recorded once. This specimen comes from a study of blood T cell repertoires in COVID-19. On the study more broadly: The cDNA or gDNA used as material had been derived from T cells, B-cell-depleted T cells, or PBMCs.

The J segment lost 7 bases and the V segment lost 4 bases, leaving 17 bases of the junction unmatched. The CDR3 spans 19 residues. The germline V gene encodes CDR1 SGHAT and CDR2 FQNNGV. What was sequenced was peripheral blood. The V gene is TRBV11-2, the J gene TRBJ2-1, with TRBD2 matching 12 bases. This sequence originates from a man between 60 and 70 years old with acute or convalescent COVID-19. CDR3 nucleotides: TGTGCCAGCAGCTCTCTCTGGGGAGGGCTAGCGGGAGGGATAAATGAGCAGTTCTTC. Translating gives CASSSLWGGLAGGINEQFF.